The rows below give T cell receptor beta chains drawn from one sample of a study of cytomegalovirus exposure and HLA in healthy donors. The protocol was immunoSEQ multiplex PCR, while the TCRdb copy is restricted to in-frame clones and leaves out a portion. The sample has some 180,000 clones; around 77% are singletons. The specimen sequenced was PBMCs. The receptors here all came from a woman aged 25-40 years in good health and CMV-seronegative. The CDR3 runs from the conserved cysteine through the conserved F or W. Fields, in order: CDR3 DNA, CDR3 protein, V gene, D gene, J gene, CDR3 length, clone size. D genes are given only for firm matches. Rows give clone size only sometimes, using once, few, many, or a class for an expanded clone.

TGCGCCAGCAGCCTACGGCGCCAGGGAACTAATGAAAAACTGTTTTTT | CASSLRRQGTNEKLFF | TRBV4-1 | NA | TRBJ1-4 | 16 | NA
TGTGCCAGCAGCCAAGTCCGGACAGGGGGGAGCATGAACACTGAAGCTTTCTTT | CASSQVRTGGSMNTEAFF | TRBV14 | TRBD1 | TRBJ1-1 | 18 | NA
TGTGCCAGCTCACCACTTCGAGCAGACAGGGGAAGTGGAGGCTACACCTTC | CASSPLRADRGSGGYTF | TRBV18 | TRBD1 | TRBJ1-2 | 17 | NA
TGTGCCAGCAGCTTGAGACAACCAGCTTCCTATAATTCACCCCTCCACTTT | CASSLRQPASYNSPLHF | TRBV5-5 | NA | TRBJ1-6 | 17 | NA
TGTGCCAGCAGCCGGACTAGCGGGAGTTTATTCAGCTCCTACGAGCAGTACTTC | CASSRTSGSLFSSYEQYF | TRBV7-2 | TRBD2 | TRBJ2-7 | 18 | NA
TGTGCCAGCAGCTTACAGGGTTCTGGAAACACCATATATTTT | CASSLQGSGNTIYF | TRBV7-8 | NA | TRBJ1-3 | 14 | NA
TGTGCCAGCAGCGTTTCCCCGGGGAGAACAGATACGCAGTATTTT | CASSVSPGRTDTQYF | TRBV9 | NA | TRBJ2-3 | 15 | NA
TGTGCCAGCACCACAGGGGGATACGAGCAGTACTTC | CASTTGGYEQYF | TRBV28 | TRBD1 | TRBJ2-7 | 12 | NA
TGTTCCAGCAGCTTCGGTGACAGTCCCTTTCACTTT | CSSSFGDSPFHF | TRBV7-9 | NA | TRBJ1-6 | 12 | NA
TGTGCCAGCAGCCTCCCGGGGGGAAGAACAGATACGCAGTATTTT | CASSLPGGRTDTQYF | TRBV7-9 | TRBD2 | TRBJ2-3 | 15 | NA
TGTGCCAGCAGACAAGGACTAGCGGGATATAGTGTTCCCGAGCAGTTCTTC | CASRQGLAGYSVPEQFF | TRBV5-6 | TRBD2 | TRBJ2-1 | 17 | once
TGTGCCTGGACTCGGGGGAGCCTGGGGGAGCAGTACTTC | CAWTRGSLGEQYF | TRBV30 | NA | TRBJ2-7 | 13 | NA
TGTGCCAGTAGTTACAGGGAGGGTAATGAAAAACTGTTTTTT | CASSYREGNEKLFF | TRBV19 | NA | TRBJ1-4 | 14 | NA
TGTGCCAGCAGCCCAGGTGGCTCCTACGAGCAGTACTTC | CASSPGGSYEQYF | TRBV27 | NA | TRBJ2-7 | 13 | NA
TGTGCCAGCAGTGTGGCCGGGGGTGCTTTAGGAGATACGCAGTATTTT | CASSVAGGALGDTQYF | TRBV6-4 | NA | TRBJ2-3 | 16 | NA
TGTGCCAGCAGCACCCGGACTAGCCCCATTTACGAGCAGTACTTC | CASSTRTSPIYEQYF | TRBV5-4 | TRBD2 | TRBJ2-7 | 15 | NA
TGTGCCAGCAGCGTAGCACCCCGGACAGGGACGTACGAGCAGTACTTC | CASSVAPRTGTYEQYF | TRBV9 | TRBD1 | TRBJ2-7 | 16 | NA
TGCAGCGTCCTGACAGGCGCCCACTCCTACGAGCAGTACTTC | CSVLTGAHSYEQYF | TRBV29-1 | NA | TRBJ2-7 | 14 | NA
TGTGCCAGCAGCTTGAAAATGGGACTAGCGGGAAGTGATGAGCAGTTCTTC | CASSLKMGLAGSDEQFF | TRBV5-4 | TRBD2 | TRBJ2-1 | 17 | once
TGTGCCAGCAGCCAGAACCTGAGGGCGAACTATGGCTACACCTTC | CASSQNLRANYGYTF | TRBV6-4 | NA | TRBJ1-2 | 15 | NA